This T cell receptor beta chain was captured in a study of blood T cell repertoires in COVID-19. Study at large: Collection of acute and convalescent COVID-19 samples took place in the United States, Italy and Spain. Sample material is recorded as cDNA or gDNA derived from T cells, B-cell-depleted T cells, or PBMCs.

With respect to this clone: Other DNA sequences from this sample encode an identical CDR3 as well.

Source study methods: Nucleated cell number was recorded as an estimate derived from reference gene primer amplification. Libraries were prepared by immunoSEQ multiplex PCR; TCRdb keeps only in-frame clonotypes and omits some of them. The V and J calls and clone size come from that table; D and trimming were worked out from the DNA. The sample carries around 200,000 clones, around nine tenths recorded once. The CDR3 loop spans 12 amino acids. The germline V and J ends were trimmed by 4 bases and 1 base, with 2 bases remaining between them. Germline CDR1 reads SGDLS; CDR2 reads YYNGEE. This clonotype was sampled from a woman between 18 and 29 years old who had recovered from COVID-19. Sequenced material: peripheral blood. V is TRBV9 and J is TRBJ2-2, with D uncertain. The CDR3 is CASSLNTGELFF. The CDR3 bases are TGTGCCAGCAGCCTGAACACCGGGGAGCTGTTTTTT.